These 9 T cell receptor beta chains were all obtained from the same sample, sequenced in a study of T cell responses to AZD1222 COVID-19 vaccine. Profiled with immunoSEQ multiplex PCR; TCRdb holds only in-frame clones, not every one. This table holds approximately 170,000 clones, 80% to 90% found once. The sequences come from peripheral blood, collected 28 days after the second AZD1222 dose. All receptors come from an adult who received the AZD1222 COVID-19 vaccine.

The V gene is TRBV18, the J gene TRBJ1-1, with D hard to call. CDR3 length equals 17 residues. Per germline, CDR1 KGHSH and CDR2 LQKENI. The ends were cut back, 4 bases at V and 2 bases at J, with 20 bases in the middle. The CDR3 spells CASSLLSLTDTNTEAFF. CDR3 coding DNA: TGTGCCAGCTCACTCCTCTCTTTGACCGACACCAACACTGAAGCTTTCTTT.

The chain links TRBV5-1 to TRBJ2-2; D not certain. The CDR3 totals 15 residues. In germline, CDR1 is SGHRS, CDR2 YFSETQ. Trimming left V 5 bases short and J 0 bases short, with 11 bases between. CDR3 region: CASSFLGPNTGELFF. The CDR3 coding sequence is TGCGCCAGCAGTTTCCTGGGCCCGAACACCGGGGAGCTGTTTTTT.

The chain has TRBV4-2 and TRBJ1-2; 10 bases agree with TRBD1. Per germline, CDR1 LGHNA and CDR2 YNFKEQ. The CDR3 is made up of 18 amino acids. The V segment lost 3 bases and the J segment 2 bases; nucleotides outside the gene matches: 12. The CDR3 nucleotides are TGTGCCAGCAGCCAGAATGGGTGGGACAGGGGAAAGAACTATGGCTACACCTTC. Encoded protein: CASSQNGWDRGKNYGYTF.

As for this clone: A read error may produce the germline difference seen at one junction end. The V call is TRBV28, the J call TRBJ2-7; D perhaps matches TRBD1 (6 bases). Germline assignment: CDR1 MDHEN and CDR2 SYDVKM. This CDR3 has 17 residues. This CDR3 reads CASSYTTTGLNIHEQYF. CDR3 nucleotide sequence: TGTGCTAGCAGTTACACCACGACAGGACTCAATATCCACGAGCAGTACTTC.

The chain joins TRBV12-5 to TRBJ2-7; D uncertain. Germline V lookup: CDR1 LGHNT, CDR2 FRNRAP. The germline V and J ends were trimmed by 3 bases and 3 bases, with 6 bases remaining between them. The CDR3 consists of 12 residues. CDR3 DNA sequence: TGTGCTAGTGGTTTAACGGTCTACGAGCAGTACTTC. It is translated as CASGLTVYEQYF.

The chain employs TRBV5-4 and TRBJ2-7; D not resolved. Germline V lookup: CDR1 SGHNT, CDR2 YYREEE (reference sequence). The V gene lost 0 bases and the J gene lost 0 bases, with 10 bases spanning the gap. This CDR3 region has 15 residues. CDR3 nucleotide sequence: TGTGCCAGCAGCTTGGCGGGTTCTAGCTCCTACGAGCAGTACTTC. Translating it yields CASSLAGSSSYEQYF.

The CDR3 here is CASSPVEGTSYNSPLHF. The CDR3 nucleotides read TGTGCCAGCTCACCTGTGGAGGGGACCTCCTATAATTCACCCCTCCACTTT. The rearrangement uses TRBV18 and TRBJ1-6; weak D call: TRBD1 (5 bases). The CDR3 totals 17 residues. Germline V lookup: CDR1 KGHSH, CDR2 LQKENI. Trimming stripped 3 bases from V and 0 bases from J, with 12 bases between. Looking up the rest from reference TRBV18 and TRBJ1-6 gives the full variable domain: NAGVMQNPRHLVRRRGQEARLRCSPMKGHSHVYWYRQLPEEGLKFMVYLQKENIIDESGMPKERFSAEFPKEGPSILRIQQVVRGDSAAYFCASSPVEGTSYNSPLHFGNGTRLTVT.

Turning to this clone: The junction does not match germline at one end; this may be a read error. The genes are TRBV7-9 and TRBJ1-1; perhaps TRBD1 as D (6 bases). Germline V gives CDR1 SEHNR, CDR2 FQNEAQ (reference sequence). The CDR3 has 18 amino acids. The CDR3 sequence is CASTLITGARIMVTEAFF. CDR3 DNA: TGTGCCAGCACCTTAATCACGGGGGCGCGAATAATGGTCACTGAAGCTTTCTTT.

The V and J genes are TRBV28 and TRBJ1-5, with TRBD1 matching over 7 bases. The V gene end was trimmed by 4 bases and the J gene end by 0 bases; junction bases not matched to a gene: 9. CDR3 length: 17 residues. Germline V lookup: CDR1 MDHEN, CDR2 SYDVKM. The CDR3 loop reads CASSSLRGFNSNQPQHF. Written as DNA, the CDR3 is TGTGCCAGCAGTTCACTCAGGGGGTTCAATAGCAATCAGCCCCAGCATTTT.